This T cell receptor (beta chain) was obtained from a study of vaccination and CD4 T cells after COVID-19. Findings and limits, study-wide: A median approximately 83% of convalescent patients' SARS-CoV-2-reactive clones emerged only after vaccination.

Comment on this clonotype: What it binds is unknown.

Cultured CD4+ T cell DNA was sequenced using the Oncomine TCR Beta short-read assay. Via MiXCR, TCRdb re-called the PCR reads, giving one row per CDR3 protein. This table has about 22,000 distinct CDR3 sequences, 32% appearing once. Time point meaning: late sampling 161 to 241 days after vaccination in three convalescent patients. Documented treatment: approximately nine-day PBMC culture with coronavirus spike peptide pools or control peptides (ViraFEST assay). Antigen-specific T cells were expanded with peptide pools by ViraFEST, and TCRs were then sequenced. The dates of positive PCR tests extended from March through December 2020 and came before the US Alpha, Beta and Delta variants. The authors cultured more than 1.5 million PBMCs per well with roughly 10 IU/ml IL-2 and about 9.9 ug/ml peptide pools. Trimming took 9 bases from V and 1 from J; bases not matched to a gene: 7. The CDR3 is 14 amino acids. Per germline, CDR1 ENHRY and CDR2 SYGVKD.

The TCR sequence derives from a human donor who had recovered from COVID-19. This specimen was CD4+ T cells from blood, cultured in vitro, taken about 7 months after SARS-CoV-2 vaccination. V usage is TRBV10-3 and J usage is TRBJ1-1; 8 bases agree with TRBD1. This CDR3 reads CAIQGGRANTEAFF. The CDR3 coding sequence is TGTGCCATACAGGGGGGCAGGGCGAACACTGAAGCTTTCTTT.